This TCR beta chain derives from a study of T cells in Graves' hyperthyroidism and ophthalmopathy. This clonotype was seen a handful of times. Its cognate antigen is unknown. Enrolled ophthalmopathy patients presented with a Clinical Activity Score of at least 3, a NOSPECS grade of at least 4, and disease duration under 3 months. This sample holds PBMCs from roughly 10 ml fresh peripheral blood. Using RNA transcripts as the source, TCR beta CDR3 regions were amplified. Initially, a first-round RT-PCR of the TCR CDR3 employed the HTBI primer set. Each CDR3 protein is one row after TCRdb ran MiXCR on the multiplex PCR reads. This table holds over 500,000 distinct CDR3 sequences, approximately 16% found once. The V end lost 5 bases, the J end lost 5 bases, and 15 bases lay between the germline ends. This CDR3 comprises 14 residues. Germline CDR1 is MNHEY and CDR2 is SMNVEV (reference sequence). General study results and limits: It was a median about seven months before onset that the model predicted ophthalmopathy. Appearing also in blood were most of the thyroid clonotypes expanded above 0.001.

The genes are TRBV27 and TRBJ1-1; D is unclear. The specimen was blood. The TCR sequence derives from a woman in her twenties or thirties with Graves' ophthalmopathy. The CDR3 DNA is TGTGCCAGCAGTCCAATCCCGCGAGGGACTGAAGCTTTCTTT. Translation: CASSPIPRGTEAFF.